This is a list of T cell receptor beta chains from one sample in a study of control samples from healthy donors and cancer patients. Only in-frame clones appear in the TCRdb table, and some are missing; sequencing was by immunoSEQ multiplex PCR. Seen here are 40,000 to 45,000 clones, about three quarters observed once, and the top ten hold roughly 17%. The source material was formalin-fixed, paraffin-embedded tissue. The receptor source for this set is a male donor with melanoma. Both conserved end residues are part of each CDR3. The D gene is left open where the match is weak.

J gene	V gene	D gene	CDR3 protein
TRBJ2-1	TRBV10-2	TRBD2	CASSRGGYNEQFF
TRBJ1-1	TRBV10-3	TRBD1	CAITSGQGGMNTEAFF
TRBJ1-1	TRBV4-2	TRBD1	CASSHSDRANTEAFF
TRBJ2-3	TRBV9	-	CASSPRLVGADTQYF
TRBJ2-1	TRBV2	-	CASVAFDEQFF
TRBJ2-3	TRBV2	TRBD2	CASRWTPGGGVNTQYF
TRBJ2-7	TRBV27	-	CASSLNGLNYEQYF
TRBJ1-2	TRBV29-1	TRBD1	CSAGTGAVYGYTF
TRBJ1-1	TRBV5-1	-	CASSLQENTEAFF
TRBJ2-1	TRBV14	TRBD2	CASSRVPGLAGVNEQFF
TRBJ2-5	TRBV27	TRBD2	CASSSAGEGQETQYF
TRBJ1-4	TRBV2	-	CASSPEIPNEKLFF
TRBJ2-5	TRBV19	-	CASSISGRQETQYF
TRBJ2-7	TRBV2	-	CASSEGYEQYF
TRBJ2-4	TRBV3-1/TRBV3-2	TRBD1	CASSPGNRGNVAKNIQYF
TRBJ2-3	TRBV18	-	CASRGVPITDTQYF
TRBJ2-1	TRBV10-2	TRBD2	CASLSGRAGGNEQFF
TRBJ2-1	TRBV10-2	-	CASSESLGLAAQIKLRNEQFF
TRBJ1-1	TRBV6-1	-	CASSEASAVPEAFF
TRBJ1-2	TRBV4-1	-	CASSQDRGRFGYTF
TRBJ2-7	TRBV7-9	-	CASSLRGTGVEAYEQYF
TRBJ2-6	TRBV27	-	CASSLGPPSTSGANVLTF
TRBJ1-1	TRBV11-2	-	CASSLVAGSVEAFF
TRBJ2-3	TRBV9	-	CASSAGLSVFADTQYF
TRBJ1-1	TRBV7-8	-	CASSPNRLGIDEAFF
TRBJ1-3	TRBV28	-	CASSLLEQLSSGNTIYF
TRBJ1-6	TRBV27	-	CASRTHADSPLHF
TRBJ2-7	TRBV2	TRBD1	CASRMASTGGEDEQYF
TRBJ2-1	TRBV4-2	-	CASSQEGSVGEQFF
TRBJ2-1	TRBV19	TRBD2	CASSIEAGRYNEQFF
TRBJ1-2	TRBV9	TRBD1	CASSVAGTVYGYTF
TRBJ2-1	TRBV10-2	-	CATYGTLYNEQFF
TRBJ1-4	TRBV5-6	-	CASSLLGAGGNEKLFF
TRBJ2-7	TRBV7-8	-	CASSVGDRDAAAYEQYF
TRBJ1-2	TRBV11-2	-	CASSAQVSGDRAYGYTF
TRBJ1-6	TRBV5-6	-	CASSFQGSYNSPLHF
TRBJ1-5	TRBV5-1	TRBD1	CASSCPDRVYDSNQPQHF
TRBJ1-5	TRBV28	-	CASSTRLGGNQPQHF
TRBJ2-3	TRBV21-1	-	CASTKRVRSAAGGSTDTQYF
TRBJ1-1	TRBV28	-	CASSLFGNTEAFF
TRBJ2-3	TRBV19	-	CASSNRRTDTQYF
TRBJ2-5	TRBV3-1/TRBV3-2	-	CASSQSPIETQYF
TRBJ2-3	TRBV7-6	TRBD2	CASSLGFSGRAAHTDTQYF
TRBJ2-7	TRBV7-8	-	CASSSRRGSYEQYF
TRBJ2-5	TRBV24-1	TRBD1	CATSPGTVQETQYF
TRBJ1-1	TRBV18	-	CASSPTENTEAFF
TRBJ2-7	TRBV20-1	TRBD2	CSARSGSQQYF
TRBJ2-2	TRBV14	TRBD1	CASTRFQGDNTGELFF
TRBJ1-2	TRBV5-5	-	CASSFKPARDGYGYTF
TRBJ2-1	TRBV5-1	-	CASSSRAGLGNEQFF
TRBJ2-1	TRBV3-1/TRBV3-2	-	CASSSLNNEQFF
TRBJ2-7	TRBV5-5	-	CASSLMPAYEQYF
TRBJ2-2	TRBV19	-	CASSIGRYQTGELFF
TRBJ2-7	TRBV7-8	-	CASSLVEDPGYEQYF
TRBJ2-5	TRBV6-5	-	CASSPVGLAETQYF
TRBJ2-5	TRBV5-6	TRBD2	CASSWGLAAPETQYF
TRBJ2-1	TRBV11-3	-	CASSARGQSSYNEQFF
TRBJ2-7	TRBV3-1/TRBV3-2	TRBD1	CASSPGQGILEQYF
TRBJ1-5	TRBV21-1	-	CASSAPGLDQPQHF
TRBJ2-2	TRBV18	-	CAGGVVGGSGELFF